These T cell receptor beta chains were read from a single sample in a study of shared clonotypes between healthy human individuals. Assay: immunoSEQ multiplex PCR; the TCRdb copy retains only in-frame clones and omits some. The sample shows some 1,900,000 clones, about 95% of them seen only once. The specimen was naive CD8+ T cells sorted from blood. These receptors all come from a man between 18 and 29 years old in good health. The CDR3 runs from the conserved cysteine through the conserved F or W. D genes are given only for firm matches. Not every row has a clone size; where given, it reads once, few, many or a size class.

CDR3 length	clone size	D gene	J gene	V gene	CDR3 protein	CDR3 DNA
14	.	.	TRBJ2-2	TRBV29-1	CSVNIGRQVGELFF	TGCAGCGTCAATATAGGTAGACAGGTCGGGGAGCTGTTTTTT
16	.	.	TRBJ1-2	TRBV29-1	CSVEDPVRYMNYGYTF	TGCAGCGTTGAAGATCCCGTCAGATATATGAACTATGGCTACACCTTC
15	.	TRBD1	TRBJ2-7	TRBV11-1	CASSNNRGYSYEQYF	TGTGCCAGCAGCAATAACAGGGGATACTCCTACGAGCAGTACTTC
12	.	.	TRBJ2-2	TRBV25-1	CASNRGSGELFF	TGTGCCAGCAATCGGGGGTCCGGGGAGCTGTTTTTT
16	.	TRBD2	TRBJ2-1	TRBV7-7	CAGRLAGGSWRNEQFF	TGTGCTGGCCGACTAGCGGGAGGAAGTTGGAGGAATGAGCAGTTCTTC
14	few	.	TRBJ1-6	TRBV6-6	CASSLVGMGSPLHF	TGTGCCAGCAGTTTGGTGGGGATGGGGTCACCCCTCCACTTT
16	.	TRBD1	TRBJ1-4	TRBV4-1	CASSQSPGTGNEKLFF	TGCGCCAGCAGCCAATCGCCCGGGACAGGGAATGAAAAACTGTTTTTT
15	.	.	TRBJ2-7	TRBV5-1	CASSMQGLSSYEQYF	TGCGCCAGCAGCATGCAGGGCCTTAGCTCCTACGAGCAGTACTTC
14	.	TRBD1	TRBJ1-1	TRBV27	CASSEHGTGLEAFF	TGTGCCAGCAGTGAACATGGGACAGGCTTAGAAGCTTTCTTT
18	once	TRBD2	TRBJ2-7	TRBV2	CAIGAGDTGLAAPYEQYF	TGTGCCATCGGGGCCGGGGATACCGGACTAGCGGCACCCTACGAGCAGTACTTC